The 24 T cell receptor beta chains given below trace back to one sample, sequenced in a study of regulatory T cells in long-lasting Graves disease (dated by TCRdb to the early 2020s). Library prep was done by multiplex PCR. Instrument used: Illumina HiSeq 4000. To build TCR beta libraries, CDR3 regions were amplified by Arm-PCR using iRepertoire HTBI primers. TCRdb took the public reads, trimmed them with fastp at Q25, ran MiXCR for clone calling and kept in-frame beta chains. For every CDR3 protein sequence, its rows merge into one entry that carries the most common genes and DNA. The sample contains about 400,000 distinct CDR3 sequences, around 20% of them found a single time. The leading ten clones occupy around 21% of the sample. The label giving this sample's time point can be read as: persistent/refractory GD, antithyroid drugs over 5 years with positive TRAb. For both TCR sequencing and RNA sequencing, RNA was extracted from PBMCs in TRIzol.

This material consisted of peripheral blood mononuclear cells (PBMCs), taken when the disease was refractory, from a patient treated with antithyroid drugs. The receptors stem from a female donor with Graves disease.

Points on this clonotype: This sequence may be a read error, since a much larger clone differs from it by one base. This chain uses TRBV2 with TRBJ2-7; no reliable D call. Per germline, CDR1 SNHLY and CDR2 FYNNEI. The CDR3 has 11 amino acids. The CDR3 is CASESSYERYF. CDR3 sequence (DNA): TGTGCCAGCGAGTCCTCCTACGAGCGGTACTTC. The entire variable domain, with the rest obtained from reference TRBV2 and TRBJ2-7, is as follows: EPEVTQTPSHQVTQMGQEVILRCVPISNHLYFYWYRQILGQKVEFLVSFYNNEISEKSEIFDDQFSVERPDGSNFTLKIRSTKLEDSAMYFCASESSYERYFGPGTRLTVT.

This clonotype was detected many times. The chain joins TRBV12-3 or TRBV12-4 to TRBJ2-7; D not resolved. V was pared by 6 bases and J by 4 bases, with 10 bases between. This CDR3 has 12 residues. The DNA of the CDR3 is TGTGCCAGCAGCCTACAGAGATACGAGCAGTACTTC. Its translation is CASSLQRYEQYF.

About this clonotype: This may come from a read error, since a much larger clone is one base off. This chain joins TRBV7-2 and TRBJ2-5; 10 bases are shared with TRBD2. Germline CDR1 SGHTA, CDR2 FQGNSA. CDR3 length equals 15 residues. Trimming at V came to 3 bases and at J to 5 bases, leaving 6 bases not matched to a gene. The CDR3: CASSFVLAGRETQYF. CDR3 sequence (DNA): TGTGCCAGCAGCTTCGTACTAGCGGGAAGGGAGACCCAGTACTTC. Variable domain in full (rest from reference TRBV7-2 and TRBJ2-5): GAGVSQSPSNKVTEKGKDVELRCDPISGHTALYWYRQSLGQGLEFLIYFQGNSAPDKSGLPSDRFSAERTGGSVSTLTIQRTQQEDSAVYLCASSFVLAGRETQYFGPGTRLLVL.

This chain connects TRBV25-1 to TRBJ1-5, with D uncertain. The germline CDR1 and CDR2 sequences are MGHDK and SYGVNS. The CDR3 consists of 14 residues. The V end lost 1 base, the J end lost 5 bases, and 9 bases lay between the germline ends. CDR3 amino acids: CASSELGQDQPQHF. The CDR3 nucleotides read TGTGCCAGCAGTGAATTAGGGCAGGATCAGCCCCAGCATTTT.

As regards this clonotype: A read error may produce the germline difference seen at one junction end. CDR3 bases: TGTGCCAGTGCAAATAGTCTGCCCCAGCACTTT. It is translated as CASANSLPQHF. The chain employs TRBV19 and TRBJ1-5; D unresolved. There are 11 residues in the CDR3. Germline loops: CDR1 LNHDA, CDR2 SQIVND (reference sequence).

This clonotype was picked up many times. The chain has TRBV7-2 and TRBJ2-7; D is possibly TRBD1 or TRBD2 (5 bases each). Germline V gene lookup returns CDR1 SGHTA and CDR2 FQGNSA. The CDR3 runs 13 residues. Trimming took off 5 bases at V and 7 bases at J, with 15 bases between the two ends. The CDR3 protein is CASSRPSWGEQYF. In DNA, the CDR3 is TGTGCCAGCAGCCGGCCATCTTGGGGGGAGCAGTACTTC.

The chain recombines TRBV28 with TRBJ2-1, with D possibly matching TRBD2 (5 bases). The germline V gene has CDR1 MDHEN and CDR2 SYDVKM. This CDR3 region has 15 residues. V lost 5 bases and J lost 0, with 11 bases in between. CDR3 loop: CASSKDSNSYNEQFF. Written as DNA, the CDR3 is TGTGCCAGCAGTAAGGACTCGAACTCCTACAATGAGCAGTTCTTC.

This clonotype came up many times. The gene calls are TRBV6-1 and TRBJ1-1, with no clear D. In germline, CDR1 is MNHNS, CDR2 SASEGT. V was pared by 3 bases and J by 2 bases, with 13 bases between. The CDR3 totals 15 residues. The CDR3 region is CASSDRSGTNTEAFF. DNA for the CDR3: TGTGCCAGCAGTGACCGCAGTGGTACAAACACTGAAGCTTTCTTT.

Ten or more counts support this clonotype. The chain is built from TRBV10-1 and TRBJ1-2, with 9 bases aligning to TRBD1. Looked up from germline, CDR1 is WNHNN and CDR2 is SYGVQD (reference sequence). The CDR3 contains 14 residues. V shed 4 bases and J 7 bases; nucleotides not matched to a gene: 7. The DNA of the CDR3 is TGCGCCAGCAGTGGGGACAGGGCTGGCGGTGGCTACACCTTC. Translating it yields CASSGDRAGGGYTF.

In its sample, this clonotype was seen once. The chain has TRBV5-1 and TRBJ2-5; 8 nucleotides agree with TRBD2. V gave up 2 bases and J gave up 4 bases; unmatched junction bases: 7. CDR1 is SGHRS, CDR2 YFSETQ, per germline. The CDR3 runs to 15 residues. This CDR3 is CASSFSGGRRETQYF. CDR3 in DNA: TGCGCCAGCAGCTTTTCGGGAGGGCGACGAGAGACCCAGTACTTC.

The chain recombines TRBV28 with TRBJ2-7; weak D call: TRBD2 (6 bases). The CDR3 extends over 15 amino acids. Germline CDR1 MDHEN, CDR2 SYDVKM. The V and J ends lost 5 bases and 4 bases respectively, with 18 bases between them. The CDR3 DNA is TGTGCCAGCAGTCGACCGGGGGAGGTTTTATACGAGCAGTACTTC. Residues: CASSRPGEVLYEQYF.

In its sample, this clonotype was seen a few times. The chain combines TRBV29-1 with TRBJ1-1, with D possibly being TRBD1 (5 bases). CDR1 and CDR2 from the germline V gene are SQVTM and ANQGSEA. This CDR3 is 13 amino acids long. Trimming pared 6 bases from V and 1 base from J, leaving 12 bases between. The CDR3 here is CSVAQTENTEAFF. The DNA of the CDR3 is TGCAGCGTGGCCCAGACAGAGAACACTGAAGCTTTCTTT.

This clonotype was detected ten times or more. This chain joins TRBV30 and TRBJ1-1; the D is unclear. The V gene lost 3 bases and the J gene lost 4 bases, with 15 bases spanning the gap. This CDR3 comprises 14 residues. Germline CDR1 and CDR2: GTSNPN and SVGIG (reference sequence). Written as DNA, the CDR3 is TGTGCCTGGAGCACCGCACTAGTTAGCACTGAAGCTTTCTTT. Translated, it gives CAWSTALVSTEAFF. Drawing the rest from reference TRBV30 and TRBJ1-1, the complete variable domain is SQTIHQWPATLVQPVGSPLSLECTVEGTSNPNLYWYRQAAGRGLQLLFYSVGIGQISSEVPQNLSASRPQDRQFILSSKKLLLSDSGFYLCAWSTALVSTEAFFGQGTRLTVV.

This chain links TRBV7-9 with TRBJ1-1; 7 bases line up with TRBD1. This CDR3 is built from 17 residues. Trimming took 2 bases from V and 1 from J; bases not matched to a gene: 10. Germline CDR1 reads SEHNR; CDR2 reads FQNEAQ (reference sequence). The CDR3 is CASSLSMGQTTNTEAFF. In DNA, the CDR3 is TGTGCCAGCAGCTTAAGTATGGGACAGACTACGAACACTGAAGCTTTCTTT.

V usage is TRBV5-6 and J usage is TRBJ2-7; 8 nucleotides align to TRBD2. CDR3 length equals 16 residues. CDR1 SGHDT and CDR2 YYEEEE come from the germline V gene. V lost 3 bases and J lost 4; bases outside the gene matches: 12. CDR3 amino acids: CASSSNGAGGRYEQYF. The CDR3 DNA reads as TGTGCCAGCAGCTCCAACGGCGCGGGAGGTAGGTACGAGCAGTACTTC.

The chain uses TRBV7-9 and TRBJ2-7; D is ambiguous. Trimming stripped 1 base from V and 5 bases from J, with 12 bases between. The CDR3 is 14 residues long. Germline V gene lookup returns CDR1 SEHNR and CDR2 FQNEAQ (reference sequence). The CDR3 protein is CASSLVPGMDEQYF. DNA for the CDR3: TGTGCCAGCAGCTTAGTCCCGGGTATGGACGAGCAGTACTTC.

Only one count was recorded for this clonotype. Just one base apart from a much larger clone, this may be a read error. The chain is built from TRBV7-9 and TRBJ1-4; D gene uncertain. CDR3 length: 15 amino acids. The V gene's germline CDR1 is SEHNR and CDR2 FQNEAQ (reference sequence). The CDR3 region has the DNA TGTGCCAGCAGCTTAGGGACTATAGTTGTTGAAAAACCGTTTTTT. It specifies CASSLGTIVVEKPFF.

The chain employs TRBV12-3 or TRBV12-4 and TRBJ2-5; D may be TRBD2 (6 bases). The CDR3 contains 13 residues. Trimming cost V 6 bases and J 9 bases, with 17 bases left between them. The CDR3, as DNA: TGTGCCAGCAGCACCGGGGGAAGGAGGGCCCAGTACTTC. Encoded protein: CASSTGGRRAQYF.

This chain uses TRBV10-3 with TRBJ1-6; possible D gene TRBD1, 6 bases. The germline V gene has CDR1 ENHRY and CDR2 SYGVKD. This CDR3 has 15 amino acids. Trimming shortened V by 6 bases and J by 5 bases, and 14 bases separated the two germline ends. The CDR3 DNA is TGTGCCATCAGGGAGGCCGGGACAAATAATTCACCCCTCCACTTT. Protein: CAIREAGTNNSPLHF.

In its sample, this clonotype was seen a few times. CDR3 bases: TGCAGTGTTCCCCGCGGGGGCGGGACCGGGGGGCAGTACTTC. It yields the protein CSVPRGGGTGGQYF. This chain connects TRBV20-1 to TRBJ2-7, with D possibly TRBD2 on 7 matching bases. Trimming cost V 7 bases and J 9 bases, with 25 bases left between them. CDR1 DFQATT and CDR2 SNEGSKA come from the germline V gene (reference sequence). This CDR3 has 14 amino acids.

This chain links TRBV5-1 with TRBJ2-7; 10 bases agree with TRBD1. Trimming took 4 bases from V and 6 from J; bases not matched to a gene: 10. This CDR3 has 15 amino acids. Germline lookup yields CDR1 SGHRS and CDR2 YFSETQ. The CDR3 bases are TGCGCCAGCAGCGAAGGGACAGGGGTTCGTCTCGAGCAGTACTTC. Amino acids: CASSEGTGVRLEQYF.

The V gene is TRBV4-1, the J gene TRBJ2-5; 8 bases align to TRBD2. The CDR3 is 16 amino acids. With V trimmed by 4 bases and J by 5 bases, 12 bases remained unmatched. Germline V gene data show CDR1 as MGHRA and CDR2 as YSYEKL. CDR3 sequence reads: CASSLIVLGLAETQYF. In nucleotides, the CDR3 is TGCGCCAGCAGCCTTATAGTACTTGGACTAGCCGAGACCCAGTACTTC.

In its sample, this clonotype was seen many times. The chain uses TRBV6-1 and TRBJ2-6; D remains unclear. This CDR3 has 14 amino acids. Germline CDR1 MNHNS, CDR2 SASEGT. V lost 5 bases to trimming and J lost 0 bases, with 5 bases between them. CDR3 in DNA: TGTGCCAGCAGTCTGATCTCTGGGGCCAACGTCCTGACTTTC. As protein: CASSLISGANVLTF.

The V call is TRBV9, the J call TRBJ2-2; no clear D gene. Trimming cost V 2 bases and J 5 bases, with 7 bases left between them. CDR3 length equals 13 residues. Germline CDR1 and CDR2: SGDLS and YYNGEE. Here the CDR3 reads CASSVGQTGELFF. The DNA for the CDR3 is TGTGCCAGCAGCGTGGGCCAAACCGGGGAGCTGTTTTTT.